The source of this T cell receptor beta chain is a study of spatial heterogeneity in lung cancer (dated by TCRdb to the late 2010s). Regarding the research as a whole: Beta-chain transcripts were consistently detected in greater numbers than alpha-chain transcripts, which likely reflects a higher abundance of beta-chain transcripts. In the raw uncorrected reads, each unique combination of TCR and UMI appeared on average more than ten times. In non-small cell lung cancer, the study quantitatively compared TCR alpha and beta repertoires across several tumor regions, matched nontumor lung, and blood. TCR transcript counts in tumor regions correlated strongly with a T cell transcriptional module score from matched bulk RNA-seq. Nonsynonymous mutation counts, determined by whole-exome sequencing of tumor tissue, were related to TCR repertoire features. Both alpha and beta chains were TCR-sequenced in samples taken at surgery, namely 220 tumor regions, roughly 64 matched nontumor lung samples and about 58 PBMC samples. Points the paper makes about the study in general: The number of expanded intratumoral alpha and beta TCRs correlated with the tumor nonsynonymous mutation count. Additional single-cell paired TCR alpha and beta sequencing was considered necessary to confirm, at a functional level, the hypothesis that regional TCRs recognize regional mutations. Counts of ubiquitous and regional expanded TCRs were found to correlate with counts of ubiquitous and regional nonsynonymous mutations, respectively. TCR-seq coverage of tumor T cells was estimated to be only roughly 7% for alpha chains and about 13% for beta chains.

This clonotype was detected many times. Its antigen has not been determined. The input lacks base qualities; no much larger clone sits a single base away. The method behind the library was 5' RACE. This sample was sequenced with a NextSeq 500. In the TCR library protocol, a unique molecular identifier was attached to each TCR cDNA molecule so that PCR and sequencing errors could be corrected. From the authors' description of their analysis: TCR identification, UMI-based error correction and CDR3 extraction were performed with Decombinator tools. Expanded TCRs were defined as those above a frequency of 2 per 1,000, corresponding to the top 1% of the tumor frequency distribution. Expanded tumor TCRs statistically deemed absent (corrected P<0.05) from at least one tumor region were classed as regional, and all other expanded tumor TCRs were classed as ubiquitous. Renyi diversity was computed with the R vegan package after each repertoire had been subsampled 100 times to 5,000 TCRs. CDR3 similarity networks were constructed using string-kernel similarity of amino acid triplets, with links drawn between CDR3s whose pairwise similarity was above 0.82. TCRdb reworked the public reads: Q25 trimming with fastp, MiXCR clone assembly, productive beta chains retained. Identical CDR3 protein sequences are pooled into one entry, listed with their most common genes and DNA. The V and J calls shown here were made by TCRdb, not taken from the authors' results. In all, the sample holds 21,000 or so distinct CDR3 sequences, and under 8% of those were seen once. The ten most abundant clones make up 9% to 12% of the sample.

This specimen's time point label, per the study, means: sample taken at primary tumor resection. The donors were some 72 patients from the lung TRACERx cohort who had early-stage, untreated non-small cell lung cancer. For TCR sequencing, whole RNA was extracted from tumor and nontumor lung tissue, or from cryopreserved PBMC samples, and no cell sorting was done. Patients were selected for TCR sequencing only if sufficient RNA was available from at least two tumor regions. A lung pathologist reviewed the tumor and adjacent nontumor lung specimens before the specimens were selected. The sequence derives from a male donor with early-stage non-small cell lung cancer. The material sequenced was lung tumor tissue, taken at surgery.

The DNA sequence is TGTGCCAGCAGTTTTAGGAGATCTAATGGCTACACCTTC. Protein translation: CASSFRRSNGYTF. The V gene is TRBV27 and the J gene is TRBJ1-2; a confident D gene designation cannot be given. From its cysteine to its phenylalanine, the CDR3 spans 13 amino acids. Kept here is only the CDR3 DNA, which spans 39 bases and is read in frame from base 1. The germline V gene (reference sequence) provides CDR1 MNHEY and CDR2 SMNVEV. V drops 3 bases and J drops 6 bases, leaving 11 bases in between.